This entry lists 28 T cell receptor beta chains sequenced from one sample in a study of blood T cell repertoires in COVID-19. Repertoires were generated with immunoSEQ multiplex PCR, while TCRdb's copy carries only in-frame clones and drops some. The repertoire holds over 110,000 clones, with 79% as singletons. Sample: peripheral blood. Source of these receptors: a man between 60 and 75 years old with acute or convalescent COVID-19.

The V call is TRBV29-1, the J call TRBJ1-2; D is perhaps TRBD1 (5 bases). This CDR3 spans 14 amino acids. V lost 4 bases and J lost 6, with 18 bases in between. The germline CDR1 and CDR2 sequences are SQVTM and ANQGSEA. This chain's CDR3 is CSVGTTLSSHGYTF. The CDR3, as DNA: TGCAGCGTTGGGACAACGCTCAGCTCGCATGGCTACACCTTC.

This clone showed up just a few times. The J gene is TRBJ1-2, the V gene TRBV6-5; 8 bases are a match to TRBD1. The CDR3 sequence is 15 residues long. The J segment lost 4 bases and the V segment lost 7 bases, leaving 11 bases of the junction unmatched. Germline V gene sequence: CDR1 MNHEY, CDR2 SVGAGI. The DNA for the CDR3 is TGTGCCAGCACCACACACGGGCAGGGGGCCTATGGCTACACCTTC. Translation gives CASTTHGQGAYGYTF.

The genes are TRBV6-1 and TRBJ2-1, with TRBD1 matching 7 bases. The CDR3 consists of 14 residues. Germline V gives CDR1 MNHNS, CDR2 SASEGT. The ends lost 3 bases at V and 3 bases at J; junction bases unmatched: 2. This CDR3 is CASSEQGVYNEQFF. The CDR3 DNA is TGTGCCAGCAGTGAGCAGGGGGTCTACAATGAGCAGTTCTTC.

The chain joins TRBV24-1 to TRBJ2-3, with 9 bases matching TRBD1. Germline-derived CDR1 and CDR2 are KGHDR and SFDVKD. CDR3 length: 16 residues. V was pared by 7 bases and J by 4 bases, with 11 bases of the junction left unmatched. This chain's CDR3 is CATSPSPGQGPDTQYF. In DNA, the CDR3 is TGTGCCACCAGCCCGTCTCCGGGACAGGGCCCAGATACGCAGTATTTT.

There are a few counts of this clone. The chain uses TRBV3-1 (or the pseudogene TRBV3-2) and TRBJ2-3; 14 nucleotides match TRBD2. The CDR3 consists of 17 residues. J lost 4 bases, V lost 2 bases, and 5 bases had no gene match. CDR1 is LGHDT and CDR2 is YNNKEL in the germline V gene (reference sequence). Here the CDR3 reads CASSQSATSGRADTQYF. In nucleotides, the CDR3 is TGTGCCAGCAGCCAAAGTGCGACTAGCGGGAGGGCAGATACGCAGTATTTT.

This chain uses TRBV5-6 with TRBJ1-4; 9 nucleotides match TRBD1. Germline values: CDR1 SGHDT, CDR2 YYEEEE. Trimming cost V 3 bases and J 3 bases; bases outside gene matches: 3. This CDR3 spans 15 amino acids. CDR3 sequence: CASSWRTGANEKLFF. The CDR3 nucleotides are TGTGCCAGCAGCTGGAGGACAGGGGCTAATGAAAAACTGTTTTTT.

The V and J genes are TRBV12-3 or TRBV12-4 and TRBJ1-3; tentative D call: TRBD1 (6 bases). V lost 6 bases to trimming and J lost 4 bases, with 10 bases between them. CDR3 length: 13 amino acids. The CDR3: CASSAGTGNTIYF. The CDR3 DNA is TGTGCCAGCAGCGCCGGGACAGGAAACACCATATATTTT.

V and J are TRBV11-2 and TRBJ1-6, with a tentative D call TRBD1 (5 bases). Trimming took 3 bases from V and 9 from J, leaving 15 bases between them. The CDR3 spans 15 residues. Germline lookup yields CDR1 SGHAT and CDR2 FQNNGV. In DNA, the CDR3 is TGTGCCAGCAGCTTCCGACAAAACAGGATTTCACCCCTCCACTTT. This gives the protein CASSFRQNRISPLHF.

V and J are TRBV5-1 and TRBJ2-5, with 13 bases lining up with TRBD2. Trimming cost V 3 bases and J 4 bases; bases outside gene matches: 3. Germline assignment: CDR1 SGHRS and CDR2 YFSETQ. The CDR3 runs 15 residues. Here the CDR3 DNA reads TGCGCCAGCAGCTCCGGACTAGCGGGAGCAGAGACCCAGTACTTC. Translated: CASSSGLAGAETQYF.

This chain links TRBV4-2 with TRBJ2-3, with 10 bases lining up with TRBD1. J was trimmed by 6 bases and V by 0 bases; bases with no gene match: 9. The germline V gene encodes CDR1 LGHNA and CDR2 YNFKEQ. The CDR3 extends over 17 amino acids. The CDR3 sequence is CASSQDSGTGASDTQYF. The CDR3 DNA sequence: TGTGCCAGCAGCCAAGACAGTGGGACAGGGGCTTCGGATACGCAGTATTTT.

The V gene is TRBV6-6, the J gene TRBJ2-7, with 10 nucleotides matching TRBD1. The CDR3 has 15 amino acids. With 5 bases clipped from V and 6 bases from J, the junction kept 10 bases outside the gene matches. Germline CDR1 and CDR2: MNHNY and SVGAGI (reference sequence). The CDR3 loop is CASSPPTGGTAEQYF. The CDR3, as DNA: TGTGCCAGCAGTCCCCCGACAGGGGGCACGGCCGAGCAGTACTTC.

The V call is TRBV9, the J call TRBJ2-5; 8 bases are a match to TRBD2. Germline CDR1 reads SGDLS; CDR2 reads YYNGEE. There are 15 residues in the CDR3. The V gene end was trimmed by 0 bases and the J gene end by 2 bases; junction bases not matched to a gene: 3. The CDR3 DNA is TGTGCCAGCAGCGTAGCGGGAGGGCCGCAAGAGACCCAGTACTTC. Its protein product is CASSVAGGPQETQYF.

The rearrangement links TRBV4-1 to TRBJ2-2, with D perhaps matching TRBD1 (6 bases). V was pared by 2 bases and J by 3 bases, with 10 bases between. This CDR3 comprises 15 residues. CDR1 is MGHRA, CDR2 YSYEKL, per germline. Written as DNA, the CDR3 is TGCGCCAGCAGCCAACAGGGGTCGCACACCGGGGAGCTGTTTTTT. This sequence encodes CASSQQGSHTGELFF.

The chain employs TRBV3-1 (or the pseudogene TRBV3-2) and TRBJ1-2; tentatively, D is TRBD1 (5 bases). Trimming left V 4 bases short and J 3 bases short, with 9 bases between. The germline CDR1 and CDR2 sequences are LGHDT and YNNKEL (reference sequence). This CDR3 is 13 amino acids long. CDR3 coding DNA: TGTGCCAGCAGCCGCAGGGTAGACTATGGCTACACCTTC. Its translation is CASSRRVDYGYTF.

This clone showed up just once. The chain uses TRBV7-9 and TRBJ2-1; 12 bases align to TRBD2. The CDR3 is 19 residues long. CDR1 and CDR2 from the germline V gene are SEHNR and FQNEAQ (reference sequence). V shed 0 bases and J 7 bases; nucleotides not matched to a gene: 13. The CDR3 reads CASSLATALAGGPRNEQFF. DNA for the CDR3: TGTGCCAGCAGCTTAGCGACAGCCCTAGCGGGAGGGCCTCGTAATGAGCAGTTCTTC. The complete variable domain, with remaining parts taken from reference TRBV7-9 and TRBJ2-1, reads DTGVSQNPRHKITKRGQNVTFRCDPISEHNRLYWYRQTLGQGPEFLTYFQNEAQLEKSRLLSDRFSAERPKGSFSTLEIQRTEQGDSAMYLCASSLATALAGGPRNEQFFGPGTRLTVL.

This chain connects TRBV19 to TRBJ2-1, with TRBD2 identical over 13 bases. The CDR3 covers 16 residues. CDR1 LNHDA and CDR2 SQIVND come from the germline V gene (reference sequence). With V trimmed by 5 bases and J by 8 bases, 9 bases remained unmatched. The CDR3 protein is CASSSGLAGVLHEQFF. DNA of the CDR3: TGTGCCAGTAGTTCAGGACTAGCGGGAGTACTTCATGAGCAGTTCTTC.

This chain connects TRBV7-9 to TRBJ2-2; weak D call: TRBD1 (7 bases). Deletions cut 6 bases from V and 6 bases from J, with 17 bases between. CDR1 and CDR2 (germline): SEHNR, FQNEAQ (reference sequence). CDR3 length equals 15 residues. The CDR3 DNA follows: TGTGCCAGCAGACTCGCGGGACAGTTCTCCGGGGAGCTGTTTTTT. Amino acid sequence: CASRLAGQFSGELFF.

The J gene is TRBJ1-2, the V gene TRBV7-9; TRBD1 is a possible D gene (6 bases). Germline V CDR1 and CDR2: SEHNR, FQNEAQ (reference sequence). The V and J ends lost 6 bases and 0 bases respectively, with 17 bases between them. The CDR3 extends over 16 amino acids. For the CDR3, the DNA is TGTGCCAGCAGGTCTAACAGGGAGACTACTAACTATGGCTACACCTTC. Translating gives CASRSNRETTNYGYTF.

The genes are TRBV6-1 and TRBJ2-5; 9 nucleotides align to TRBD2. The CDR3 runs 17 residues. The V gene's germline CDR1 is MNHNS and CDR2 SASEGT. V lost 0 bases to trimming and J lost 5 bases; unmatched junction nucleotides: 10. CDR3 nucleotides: TGTGCCAGCAGTGAAGCGCGCCTAGCGGGGCTCAGGGAGACCCAGTACTTC. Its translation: CASSEARLAGLRETQYF.

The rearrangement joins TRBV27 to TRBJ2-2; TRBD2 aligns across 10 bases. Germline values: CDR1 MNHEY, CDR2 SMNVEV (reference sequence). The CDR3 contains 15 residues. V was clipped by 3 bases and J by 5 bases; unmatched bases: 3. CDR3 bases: TGTGCCAGCAGTTTCACTAGCGGGGATACCGGGGAGCTGTTTTTT. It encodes CASSFTSGDTGELFF.

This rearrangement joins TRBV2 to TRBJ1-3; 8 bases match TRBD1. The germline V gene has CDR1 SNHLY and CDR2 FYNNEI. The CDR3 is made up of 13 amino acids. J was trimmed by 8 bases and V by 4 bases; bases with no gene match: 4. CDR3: CASSVNRGDTIYF. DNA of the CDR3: TGTGCCAGCAGTGTCAACAGGGGGGACACCATATATTTT. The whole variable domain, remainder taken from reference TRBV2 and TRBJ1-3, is EPEVTQTPSHQVTQMGQEVILRCVPISNHLYFYWYRQILGQKVEFLVSFYNNEISEKSEIFDDQFSVERPDGSNFTLKIRSTKLEDSAMYFCASSVNRGDTIYFGEGSWLTVV.

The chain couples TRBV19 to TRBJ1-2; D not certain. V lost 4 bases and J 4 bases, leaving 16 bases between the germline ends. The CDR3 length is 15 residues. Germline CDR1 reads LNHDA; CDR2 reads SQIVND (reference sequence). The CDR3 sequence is CASSKTNYDGYGYTF. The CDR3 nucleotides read TGTGCCAGTAGTAAAACGAACTACGACGGCTATGGCTACACCTTC.

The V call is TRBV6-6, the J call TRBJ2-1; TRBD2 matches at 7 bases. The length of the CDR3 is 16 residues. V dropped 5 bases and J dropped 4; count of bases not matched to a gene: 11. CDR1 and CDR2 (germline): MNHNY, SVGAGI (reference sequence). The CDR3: CASSRETSTPYNEQFF. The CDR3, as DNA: TGTGCCAGCAGTCGAGAGACTAGCACTCCTTACAATGAGCAGTTCTTC.

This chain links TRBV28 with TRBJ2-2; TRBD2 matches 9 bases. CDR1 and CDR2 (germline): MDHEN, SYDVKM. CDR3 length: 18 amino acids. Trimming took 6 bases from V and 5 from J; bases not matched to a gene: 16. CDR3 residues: CASSESGASGARTGELFF. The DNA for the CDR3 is TGTGCCAGCAGCGAATCTGGGGCTAGCGGGGCGAGGACCGGGGAGCTGTTTTTT.

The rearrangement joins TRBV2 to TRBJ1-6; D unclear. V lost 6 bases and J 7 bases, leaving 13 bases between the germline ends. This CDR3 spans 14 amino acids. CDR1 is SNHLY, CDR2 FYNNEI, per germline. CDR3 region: CASRTDGDNSPLHF. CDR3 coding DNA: TGTGCCAGCAGGACCGACGGAGACAATTCACCCCTCCACTTT. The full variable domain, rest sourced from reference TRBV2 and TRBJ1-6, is EPEVTQTPSHQVTQMGQEVILRCVPISNHLYFYWYRQILGQKVEFLVSFYNNEISEKSEIFDDQFSVERPDGSNFTLKIRSTKLEDSAMYFCASRTDGDNSPLHFGNGTRLTVT.

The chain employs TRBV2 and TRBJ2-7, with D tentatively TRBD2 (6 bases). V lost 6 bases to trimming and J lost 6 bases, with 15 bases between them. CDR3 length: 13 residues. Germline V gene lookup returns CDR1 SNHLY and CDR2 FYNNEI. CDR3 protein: CASSGRGESEQYF. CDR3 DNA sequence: TGTGCCAGCAGCGGGAGAGGAGAGTCCGAGCAGTACTTC.

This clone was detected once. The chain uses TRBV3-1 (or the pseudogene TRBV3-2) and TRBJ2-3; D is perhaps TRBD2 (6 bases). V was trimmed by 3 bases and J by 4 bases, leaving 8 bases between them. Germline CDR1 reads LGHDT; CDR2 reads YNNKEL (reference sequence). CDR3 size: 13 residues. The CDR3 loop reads CASSQGLSDTQYF. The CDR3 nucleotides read TGTGCCAGCAGCCAGGGACTTTCAGATACGCAGTATTTT.

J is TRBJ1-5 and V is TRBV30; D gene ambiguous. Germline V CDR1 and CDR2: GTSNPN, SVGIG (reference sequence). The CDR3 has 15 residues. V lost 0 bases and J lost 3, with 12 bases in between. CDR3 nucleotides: TGTGCCTGGAGTGTGACTTGGGGAGTCAATCAGCCCCAGCATTTT. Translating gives CAWSVTWGVNQPQHF.